Included here is one T cell receptor (beta chain) sequence, with context. This clone has only one observation. The antigen it binds to is not known. Base qualities are not provided; no much larger clone lies one nucleotide away. TCR beta CDR3 regions were amplified from genomic DNA by bias-controlled multiplex PCR with the immunoSEQ v3 hsTCRB kit. An Illumina NextSeq 500 was used to sequence the TCR libraries, reaching around 2 million read pairs at survey level or roughly 4.5-6 million at deep level. The paper's processing steps were these. V, D and J genes were assigned, non-productive sequences were removed, and clonality was reported by immunoSEQ Analyzer software. Repertoires were compared by productive Simpson clonality and by the Morisita overlap index of productive TRB rearrangements between infused TIL and blood. Absolute clonotype counts in blood were estimated by multiplying the lymphocyte count by the CD3+ fraction and by the productive frequency of the clone. The table comes from immuneACCESS by way of TCRdb, which keeps in-frame sequences with V and J called. Part of the clones is missing from these tables; in studies checked, under half for an unresolved V gene and the rest for unknown reasons. That table gives V, J and clone size, and the DNA gave D and trimming. The sample table records approximately 50,000 clones; approximately 75% of these occur just once. Approximately 3% of the sample belongs to the ten largest clones.

The CDR3 runs 16 amino acids, cysteine and phenylalanine included. Only the CDR3 portion is preserved as DNA: 48 bases, with reading frame beginning at the first base. Per the germline V gene, SGHTA is the CDR1 and FQGNSA is the CDR2. The junction carries 15 bases between V and J, which are trimmed by 4 bases and 2 bases respectively. Taken with the paper, the label for time point translates to: pre-treatment sample, taken before nivolumab and TIL therapy. Adults with stage 4 NSCLC were enrolled in a dual-center phase I trial from 2017 to early 2020. Samples came from a single-arm, open-label phase I trial of tumor-infiltrating lymphocyte therapy with nivolumab in advanced non-small cell lung cancer. Blood mononuclear cells were isolated from EDTA tubes by Ficoll gradient and were snap-frozen as pellets, and DNA was extracted with a Qiagen mini-prep kit. The sample comes from a study of TIL therapy for anti-PD-1-resistant metastatic lung cancer (dated by TCRdb to the early 2020s). Background for the entire study: Before any PD-1/PD-L1 blockade was given, tumors were harvested, nivolumab was then administered, and patients who progressed went on to receive lymphodepletion, an infusion of expanded TIL, and IL-2. Enrolled patients had a median age of almost 55 years (range about 38-75) and a median tumor PD-L1 proportion score of about 5.9%. T cell receptor beta sequencing of tumor and peripheral blood served to follow clonotypes across the tumor, the expanded TIL product, and serial blood samples. The cohort was composed predominantly of lung adenocarcinoma, with a few EGFR-mutant and two ALK-rearranged tumors included, and half of patients were identified as current or former smokers. Across the cohort, whole-exome sequencing showed a median non-synonymous tumor mutation burden of roughly 1.5 mutations per megabase. General conclusions and limits of the study: Generalizability was limited because the cohort was highly selected, with more treatment-naive, never-smoker and oncogene-addicted patients included than is typical. The study protocol defined all tumor marker inferences as exploratory. The baseline peripheral repertoire was partially replaced by infused TIL clonotypes, which then decayed over months, and no apparent association between persistence and response was found.

This specimen was blood, taken at baseline. The chain employs TRBV7-2 and TRBJ1-5, with a tentative D gene TRBD1 over 5 matching bases. The origin of this receptor is a person aged 25 to 80 with non-small cell lung cancer. The DNA sequence follows: TGTGCCAGCAGCTCAGGACCCATAGGGGGCAATCAGCCCCAGCATTTT. The encoded protein is CASSSGPIGGNQPQHF.